This T cell receptor (beta chain) derives from a study of T cell responses to AZD1222 COVID-19 vaccine. There are 16 residues in the CDR3. Germline lookup yields CDR1 KGHSH and CDR2 LQKENI. V lost 3 bases and J lost 0, with 12 bases in between. The method was immunoSEQ multiplex PCR; TCRdb's version includes in-frame clones alone and lacks a portion of them. The sample yields 120,000 or so clones, 88% seen once. Sequencing was performed on peripheral blood, taken on day 0 of MenACWY control vaccination. V gene TRBV18 combines with J gene TRBJ1-5, with D possibly being TRBD1 (6 bases). This TCR was recovered from an adult in good health. The CDR3 DNA follows: TGTGCCAGCTCACCGGGGGCACCTTATAGCAATCAGCCCCAGCATTTT. Translating it yields CASSPGAPYSNQPQHF.